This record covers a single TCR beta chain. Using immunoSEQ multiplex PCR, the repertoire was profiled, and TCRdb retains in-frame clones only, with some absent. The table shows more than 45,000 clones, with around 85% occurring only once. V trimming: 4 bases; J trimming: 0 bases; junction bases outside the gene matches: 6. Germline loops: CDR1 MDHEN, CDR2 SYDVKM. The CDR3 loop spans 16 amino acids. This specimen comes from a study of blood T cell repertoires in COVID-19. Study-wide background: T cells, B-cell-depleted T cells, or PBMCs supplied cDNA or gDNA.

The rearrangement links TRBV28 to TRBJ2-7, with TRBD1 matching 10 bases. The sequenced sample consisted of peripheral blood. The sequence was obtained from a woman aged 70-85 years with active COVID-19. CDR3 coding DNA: TGTGCCAGCAGTTCCCCGGGACAGGGGAGCTCCTACGAGCAGTACTTC. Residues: CASSSPGQGSSYEQYF. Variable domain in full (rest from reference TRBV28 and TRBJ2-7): DVKVTQSSRYLVKRTGEKVFLECVQDMDHENMFWYRQDPGLGLRLIYFSYDVKMKEKGDIPEGYSVSREKKERFSLILESASTNQTSMYLCASSSPGQGSSYEQYFGPGTRLTVT.